This TCR beta chain was identified during a study of OX40 agonist ivuxolimab in advanced cancers. On the study more broadly: Patient treatment consisted of intravenous ivuxolimab administration every 2 weeks at 0.01 to 10 mg/kg. Notes on the study in general: CD4+ and CD8+ blood T cells expanded clonally by week 6 at 0.1 to 3.0 mg/kg.

Autoimmune disease history or systemic immunosuppression barred patients. Data came from immunoSEQ multiplex PCR; TCRdb stores just in-frame clones and leaves some out. Here the sample spans approximately 41,000 clones, approximately 80% being singletons. The V gene's germline CDR1 is LNHDA and CDR2 SQIVND (reference sequence). Trimming left V 0 bases short and J 5 bases short, with 19 bases between. This CDR3 is 18 amino acids long. On this clone itself: Its antigen is not known.

This TCR was recovered from an adult with an advanced solid tumor such as melanoma, head and neck, liver or kidney cancer. This chain uses TRBV19 with TRBJ2-2; D not certain. The sequenced sample was CD4+ or CD8+ T cells sorted from blood, obtained in a trial of the OX40 agonist ivuxolimab. This CDR3 reads CASSIDLVPFLGTGELFF. Written as DNA, the CDR3 is TGTGCCAGTAGTATAGATTTAGTCCCCTTCTTGGGGACCGGGGAGCTGTTTTTT.